The 9 T cell receptor beta chains below all came from one sample that was sequenced in a study of response to subunit inactivated influenza vaccine. TCRdb independently ran MiXCR on the RT-PCR reads; one entry per CDR3 protein. The repertoire holds more than 550,000 distinct CDR3 sequences, with approximately 11% as singletons. The same sample was also used in a study of T cells expressing NK-cell markers. That paper states: UMIs were included in TCR beta cDNA generated by 5'RACE template switching.

Sequences were derived from PBMCs from blood, sampled on the day of vaccination. The source is a man aged 50-59 years who received an inactivated influenza vaccine.

This sequence joins TRBV7-9 and TRBJ1-4; no clear D gene. Trimming pared 1 base from V and 5 bases from J, leaving 11 bases between. Germline V gene data show CDR1 as SEHNR and CDR2 as FQNEAQ (reference sequence). CDR3 size: 15 residues. DNA for the CDR3: TGTGCCAGCAGCTTAGGGGTAGATTCGAATGAAAAACTGTTTTTT. Its protein product is CASSLGVDSNEKLFF.

The sample holds many counts of this clonotype. This sequence joins TRBV29-1 and TRBJ2-7; possible D gene TRBD1, 5 bases. V lost 6 bases and J lost 1, with 22 bases in between. The CDR3 length is 16 residues. Germline values: CDR1 SQVTM, CDR2 ANQGSEA. The CDR3 DNA sequence: TGCAGCGTCGAAATGTACACGCCTGACAGTTCCTACGAGCAGTACTTC. Translation: CSVEMYTPDSSYEQYF.

The rearrangement links TRBV5-1 to TRBJ2-4; D is unresolved. CDR1 is SGHRS and CDR2 is YFSETQ in the germline V gene. The V gene lost 5 bases and the J gene lost 1 base, with 7 bases spanning the gap. CDR3 size: 13 residues. CDR3 DNA sequence: TGCGCCAGCAGTGAGGTGGCCAAAAACATTCAGTACTTC. Amino acids: CASSEVAKNIQYF. The full variable domain, completed using reference TRBV5-1 and TRBJ2-4, is KAGVTQTPRYLIKTRGQQVTLSCSPISGHRSVSWYQQTPGQGLQFLFEYFSETQRNKGNFPGRFSGRQFSNSRSEMNVSTLELGDSALYLCASSEVAKNIQYFGAGTRLSVL.

This clonotype was detected only a few times. The chain combines TRBV12-3 or TRBV12-4 with TRBJ1-1; 7 nucleotides agree with TRBD1. This CDR3 is built from 16 residues. V was pared by 4 bases and J by 1 base, with 9 bases of the junction left unmatched. CDR3 protein: CASSSSSTGTNTEAFF. CDR3 nucleotide sequence: TGTGCCAGCAGTTCATCATCGACAGGGACGAACACTGAAGCTTTCTTT.

This clonotype was counted many times. V is TRBV5-1 and J is TRBJ1-2, with 10 bases lining up with TRBD1. This CDR3 has 14 amino acids. Per germline, CDR1 SGHRS and CDR2 YFSETQ. V lost 3 bases and J lost 6; bases outside the gene matches: 5. The CDR3: CASSSGTGAHGYTF. DNA of the CDR3: TGCGCCAGCAGCTCAGGGACAGGGGCCCATGGCTACACCTTC.

This clonotype was seen more than once but under ten times. CDR3 sequence: CASSPDREGRFGGYTF. The CDR3 bases are TGTGCCAGCAGTCCGGACAGGGAAGGAAGGTTCGGCGGCTACACCTTC. The chain links TRBV27 to TRBJ1-2, with TRBD1 matching over 8 bases. CDR3 length: 16 amino acids. V was clipped by 5 bases and J by 8 bases; unmatched bases: 16. CDR1 and CDR2 (germline): MNHEY, SMNVEV (reference sequence).

The chain is built from TRBV7-8 and TRBJ1-5, with unresolved D. CDR1 is SGHVS, CDR2 FQNEAQ, per germline. The V gene lost 5 bases and the J gene lost 5 bases, with 16 bases spanning the gap. There are 15 residues in the CDR3. The DNA of the CDR3 is TGTGCCAGCAGCCCGAAGCGGGCTGTTTATCAGCCCCAGCATTTT. Translating it yields CASSPKRAVYQPQHF.

This clonotype has only a few counts. J is TRBJ2-1 and V is TRBV28; perhaps TRBD1 as D (5 bases). Germline CDR1 reads MDHEN; CDR2 reads SYDVKM. With 6 bases removed from V and 3 bases from J, the gap between germline ends came to 21 bases. The CDR3 spans 17 residues. CDR3 bases: TGTGCCAGCAGCTCACCTGGAGACAGTTCGGACTACAATGAGCAGTTCTTC. As protein: CASSSPGDSSDYNEQFF.

This clonotype turned up a few times. The chain uses TRBV15 and TRBJ2-7; D tentatively reads TRBD1 or TRBD2 (6 bases each). Looked up from germline, CDR1 is LNHNV and CDR2 is YYDKDF (reference sequence). V gave up 6 bases and J gave up 5 bases, with 20 bases separating them. The CDR3 is made up of 15 amino acids. The CDR3 loop reads CATRKSRGARNEQYF. The CDR3 DNA reads TGTGCCACCAGAAAGAGTAGGGGGGCCAGGAACGAGCAGTACTTC.